This T cell receptor (beta chain) was observed in a study of regulatory T cells in long-lasting Graves disease. Described time point: newly diagnosed GD, antithyroid drugs for less than 3 months. Construction of the TCR library relied on RNA isolated from PBMCs. Many counts were recorded for this clonotype. The germline V and J ends were trimmed by 0 bases and 7 bases, with 7 bases remaining between them. The CDR3 is 12 residues long. Germline assignment: CDR1 DFQATT and CDR2 SNEGSKA (reference sequence). Building the TCR beta libraries relied on iRepertoire HTBI primers, and CDR3 regions underwent Arm-PCR. TCRdb independently ran MiXCR on the multiplex PCR reads; one entry per CDR3 protein. The sample includes 560,000 or so distinct CDR3 sequences, roughly a sixth of them seen just once. The sample also formed part of further work on T cells in Graves' hyperthyroidism and ophthalmopathy.

Here the sequenced sample was peripheral blood mononuclear cells (PBMCs), taken at new diagnosis, from a patient treated with antithyroid drugs. The rearrangement uses TRBV20-1 and TRBJ2-1; D not resolved. The sequence derives from a man aged 18 to 29 with Graves disease. CDR3 in amino acids: CSARDQQNEQFF. In nucleotides, the CDR3 is TGCAGTGCTAGAGACCAACAAAATGAGCAGTTCTTC.